This T cell receptor (beta chain) stems from a study of neurological immune-mediated disorders. Time point here: technical triplicate 1. The CDR3 runs 14 residues. V lost 3 bases and J lost 4; bases outside the gene matches: 2. The V gene's germline CDR1 is ENHRY and CDR2 SYGVKD. Per sequencing run, 15-18 subjects together gave over 160 million TCR-beta sequences. TCRdb re-derived calls from the 5' RACE reads in MiXCR, one entry per CDR3 protein. The table lists 30,000 to 40,000 distinct CDR3 sequences, over 8.5% of them singletons, with 3.5% to 4% in the top ten. This clonotype appeared many times. Its antigen remains unknown. The study's findings and limits: The greatest TCR clonal expansion occurred in HTLV-1-associated myelopathy and the least in multiple sclerosis, which fell below healthy controls. Because no CDR3 amino acid sequences were shared across subjects by expanded clones, private repertoires were suggested in all groups.

Sequenced: PBMCs. The receptor was derived from a man in his 60s with HTLV-1-associated myelopathy (HAM/TSP). This chain uses TRBV10-3 with TRBJ2-5; 10 bases are a match to TRBD2. As DNA, the CDR3 is TGTGCCATCAGTGATTTAGCGGGAGGAGAGACCCAGTACTTC. It codes for CAISDLAGGETQYF.